Below are 16 T cell receptor beta chains sequenced from a single sample in a study of cytomegalovirus exposure and HLA in healthy donors (TCRdb year 2017). Libraries were prepared through the immunoSEQ multiplex PCR assay. The multiplex PCR relied on a mix of 60 forward primers for TCR Vbeta segments and 13 reverse primers for TCR Jbeta segments. Not all clones reach the TCRdb copy of this immuneACCESS table, which keeps in-frame sequences only. Checked studies attribute under half of the gap to unresolved V genes and leave the rest unexplained. The sample includes approximately 100,000 clones, with about 79% observed a single time. Less than 1.5% of the sample goes to the ten largest clones. Source material: PBMCs. These receptors were obtained from a woman under 30 in good health and CMV-seronegative.

This clone was observed once. V usage is TRBV6-5 and J usage is TRBJ2-1, with D maybe TRBD1 (5 bases). Germline-derived CDR1 and CDR2 are MNHEY and SVGAGI. Trimming stripped 4 bases from V and 14 bases from J, with 15 bases between. The CDR3 is made up of 12 amino acids. The CDR3 DNA reads TGTGCCAGCAGTTCCCTTGACCTAGGGGAGTTCTTC. Its translation is CASSSLDLGEFF.

This sequence joins TRBV18 and TRBJ2-1; 8 nucleotides agree with TRBD1. The length of the CDR3 is 13 residues. CDR1 is KGHSH, CDR2 LQKENI, per germline. The trim removed 1 base at V and 15 bases at J, leaving 8 bases unmatched. This chain's CDR3 is CASSPLDRGERFF. DNA for the CDR3: TGTGCCAGCTCACCACTTGACAGGGGAGAACGGTTCTTC.

V gene TRBV27 combines with J gene TRBJ2-7, with 12 bases matching TRBD2. This CDR3 has 14 residues. V shed 6 bases and J 3 bases; nucleotides not matched to a gene: 3. Germline-derived CDR1 and CDR2 are MNHEY and SMNVEV (reference sequence). The CDR3 reads CASRGLAGFYEQYF. The CDR3 DNA follows: TGTGCCAGCAGAGGACTAGCGGGATTCTACGAGCAGTACTTC.

The chain joins TRBV30 to TRBJ2-1; D may be TRBD1 (5 bases). V lost 0 bases and J 3 bases, leaving 12 bases between the germline ends. Per germline, CDR1 GTSNPN and CDR2 SVGIG (reference sequence). This CDR3 comprises 15 residues. The CDR3 region is CAWSVQGLSYNEQFF. CDR3 bases: TGTGCCTGGAGTGTTCAGGGATTAAGCTACAATGAGCAGTTCTTC.

The chain couples TRBV5-1 to TRBJ1-2, with 7 bases aligning to TRBD1. This CDR3 spans 16 amino acids. Germline CDR1 and CDR2: SGHRS and YFSETQ. The junction had 15 bases not matched to a gene; V was cut back by 1 base and J by 9 bases. CDR3: CASSLSSDRVRARYTF. In DNA form, the CDR3 reads TGCGCCAGCAGCTTGTCGTCCGACAGGGTAAGGGCGCGCTACACCTTC.

The sample holds a few counts of this clone. The chain carries TRBV27 and TRBJ1-4; no firm D call. The CDR3 spans 15 residues. Per germline, CDR1 MNHEY and CDR2 SMNVEV (reference sequence). V was trimmed by 6 bases and J by 6 bases, leaving 17 bases between them. The CDR3 DNA reads as TGTGCCAGCAGCCCCGGTGGGCAGGAGGATGAAAAACTGTTTTTT. Protein sequence: CASSPGGQEDEKLFF. The whole variable domain, remainder taken from reference TRBV27 and TRBJ1-4, is EAQVTQNPRYLITVTGKKLTVTCSQNMNHEYMSWYRQDPGLGLRQIYYSMNVEVTDKGDVPEGYKVSRKEKRNFPLILESPSPNQTSLYFCASSPGGQEDEKLFFGSGTQLSVL.

The rearrangement uses TRBV27 and TRBJ2-7; TRBD1 might be the D (6 bases). This CDR3 spans 15 amino acids. Germline CDR1 MNHEY, CDR2 SMNVEV (reference sequence). The germline V and J ends were trimmed by 5 bases and 4 bases, with 18 bases remaining between them. CDR3 DNA sequence: TGTGCCAGCAGTCAGCGACAGGCCCCGCGATACGAGCAGTACTTC. It specifies CASSQRQAPRYEQYF.

The V call is TRBV9, the J call TRBJ1-1; 7 bases match TRBD1. CDR3 length: 16 amino acids. Per the germline V gene, CDR1 is SGDLS and CDR2 is YYNGEE. J gave up 4 bases and V 0 bases, and 9 bases lay outside the gene matches. CDR3 residues: CASSVGLGTVGTEAFF. In DNA, the CDR3 is TGTGCCAGCAGCGTAGGACTAGGGACAGTGGGCACTGAAGCTTTCTTT.

The chain recombines TRBV18 with TRBJ1-6; D perhaps matches TRBD1 (6 bases). This CDR3 is built from 15 residues. V was pared by 3 bases and J by 6 bases, with 12 bases between. Germline V gene data show CDR1 as KGHSH and CDR2 as LQKENI. CDR3 residues: CASSPEGGSNSPLHF. The CDR3 nucleotides read TGTGCCAGCTCACCCGAAGGGGGTAGTAATTCACCCCTCCACTTT.

V gene TRBV21-1 combines with J gene TRBJ2-1; TRBD1 reflects the table's D call only, with no check against the DNA. TRBV21-1 is a pseudogene. The CDR3 runs to 18 residues. The CDR3 DNA reads as TGTGCCAGCAGCCCCCCTTTCCCGGGACAGCCTATCCACAATGAGCAGTTCTTC. Encoded protein: CASSPPFPGQPIHNEQFF.

This clone was detected only a few times. This sequence joins TRBV6-4 and TRBJ2-3; 12 bases map to TRBD2. V shed 4 bases, J shed 1 base, and the junction held 6 bases outside the gene matches. This CDR3 has 17 residues. Germline V gene data show CDR1 as MRHNA and CDR2 as SNTAGT. Here the CDR3 reads CASSAASGGAGTDTQYF. The CDR3 bases are TGTGCCAGCAGTGCGGCTAGCGGGGGGGCCGGCACAGATACGCAGTATTTT.

This sequence joins TRBV7-8 and TRBJ2-1; D gene unclear. The V gene lost 5 bases and the J gene lost 7 bases, with 6 bases spanning the gap. This CDR3 is built from 11 residues. CDR1 and CDR2 from the germline V gene are SGHVS and FQNEAQ. This chain's CDR3 is CASSLGNEQFF. CDR3 bases: TGTGCCAGCAGCCTCGGTAATGAGCAGTTCTTC.

This chain links TRBV25-1 with TRBJ2-2, with 7 positions matching TRBD1. Germline CDR1 MGHDK, CDR2 SYGVNS. J gave up 10 bases and V 5 bases, and 10 bases lay outside the gene matches. This CDR3 contains 14 residues. The CDR3 spells CASSSTGDVEELFF. As DNA, the CDR3 is TGTGCCAGCAGTTCCACAGGGGATGTTGAGGAGCTGTTTTTT.

This rearrangement joins TRBV7-8 to TRBJ2-1; 9 nucleotides agree with TRBD2. J gave up 4 bases and V 3 bases, and 10 bases lay outside the gene matches. This CDR3 region has 17 residues. Germline assignment: CDR1 SGHVS and CDR2 FQNEAQ. The CDR3 reads CASSFIAGEERYNEQFF. The DNA of the CDR3 is TGTGCCAGCAGCTTTATAGCGGGAGAGGAACGGTACAATGAGCAGTTCTTC. The variable domain in full, completed from reference TRBV7-8 and TRBJ2-1, reads GAGVSQSPRYKVAKRGQDVALRCDPISGHVSLFWYQQALGQGPEFLTYFQNEAQLDKSGLPSDRFFAERPEGSVSTLKIQRTQQEDSAVYLCASSFIAGEERYNEQFFGPGTRLTVL.

Notes on this clone: It is unclear where the CDR3 begins or ends on the DNA, so no DNA is shown, and the CDR3 is as TCRdb lists it. CDR3 sequence reads: CASSKEKGGGRNYGCTF. This sequence joins TRBV21-1 and TRBJ1-2. TRBV21-1 is designated a pseudogene. The CDR3 is made up of 17 amino acids, end residues included.

The chain recombines TRBV6-1 with TRBJ1-6; D is uncertain. CDR3 size: 13 residues. Trimming removed 2 bases from V and 10 bases from J, with 9 bases in between. Germline assignment: CDR1 MNHNS and CDR2 SASEGT. The CDR3 nucleotides are TGTGCCAGCAGTGAACAGTTTTCCTCACCCCTCCACTTT. This translates into CASSEQFSSPLHF.